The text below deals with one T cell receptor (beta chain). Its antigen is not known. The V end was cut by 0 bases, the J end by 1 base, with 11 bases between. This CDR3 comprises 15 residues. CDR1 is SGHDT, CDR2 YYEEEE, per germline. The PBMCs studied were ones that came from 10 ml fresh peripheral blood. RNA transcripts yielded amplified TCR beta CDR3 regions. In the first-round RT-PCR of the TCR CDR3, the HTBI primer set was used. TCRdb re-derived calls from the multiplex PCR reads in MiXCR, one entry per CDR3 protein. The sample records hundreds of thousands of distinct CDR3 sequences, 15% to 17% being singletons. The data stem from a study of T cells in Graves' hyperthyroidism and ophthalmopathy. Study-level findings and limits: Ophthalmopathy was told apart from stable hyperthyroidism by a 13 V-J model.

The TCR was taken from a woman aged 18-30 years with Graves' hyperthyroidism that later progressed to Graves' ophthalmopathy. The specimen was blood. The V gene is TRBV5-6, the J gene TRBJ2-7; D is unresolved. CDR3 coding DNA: TGTGCCAGCAGCTTGGCATCTGGTCGGTCCTACGAGCAGTACTTC. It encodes CASSLASGRSYEQYF.